The rows below give T cell receptor beta chains drawn from one sample of a study of blood T cell repertoires in COVID-19. The data were produced by immunoSEQ multiplex PCR, yet TCRdb's version contains in-frame clones alone and is incomplete. Of some 90,000 clones in the sample, approximately 70% are singletons; the top ten hold 20% to 25%. What was sequenced was peripheral blood. The receptors originated from a woman aged 60 to 75 in a cohort sampled during active or convalescent COVID-19. Each CDR3 is given with its conserved first and last residue.

V gene | CDR3 protein
TRBV6-5 | CASREDSGANVLTF
TRBV4-2 | CASSRGGGSTDTQYF
TRBV10-3 | CAISVGVGEKLFF
TRBV5-4 | CASSRTVQETQYF
TRBV6-2/TRBV6-3 | CASSYSKFRVNYEQYF
TRBV18 | CASSPSGGRETQYF
TRBV7-9 | CASSSNDLYGYTF
TRBV5-1 | CASSTPGTTTSTPAANTQYF
TRBV2 | CASSAQGGPSGQYF
TRBV7-8 | CASSLGRGSYEQYF
TRBV7-9 | CASSETREETQYF
TRBV12-5 | CASGRQATEAFF
TRBV7-2 | CASSLPAPGGVGYNEQFF
TRBV11-3 | CASSSRGYEQYF
TRBV5-4 | CASSLAGQGRGYTF
TRBV4-1 | CASSQVLTGNTEAFF
TRBV28 | CASSLFSGVGEKLFF
TRBV5-1 | CASSLRDRGGGNTIYF
TRBV12-5 | CASGLGGGTEAFF
TRBV6-6 | CASSPQGTHEQYF
TRBV5-1 | CASSVTGAPGQYF
TRBV18 | CASSPGRRSSYNEQFF
TRBV6-5 | CASSPRTGTSYEQYF
TRBV4-2 | CASSQLALADTQYF
TRBV5-1 | CASSLEPTGGTDTQYF
TRBV6-2/TRBV6-3 | CASSDRGLNTGELFF
TRBV30 | CAWSVGTGVRDTQYF
TRBV19 | CASSTRDRGYAGELFF
TRBV5-6 | CASSLRLTENYGYTF
TRBV5-1 | CASSPMAGGDYNSPLHF
TRBV7-6 | CASSLVGRGGEQYF
TRBV20-1 | CSASLGRGYEQYF
TRBV7-7 | CASSGGLAGRDVAQYF
TRBV18 | CASSLLRENTEAFF
TRBV11-2 | CASSSRGTSRETQYF
TRBV28 | CASSINTGYQTYEQYF
TRBV28 | CASSFRGGRLEQFF
TRBV20-1 | CSARAIHEQYF
TRBV7-8 | CASSPREGTRPQHF
TRBV2 | CASREDRVGNTIYF
TRBV19 | CASSIVWTGGYEAFF
TRBV27 | CASSFHRDSKAFF
TRBV6-5 | CASSPQETQYF
TRBV7-3 | CASSLTQAGELFF
TRBV29-1 | CSVVPGYYEQFF